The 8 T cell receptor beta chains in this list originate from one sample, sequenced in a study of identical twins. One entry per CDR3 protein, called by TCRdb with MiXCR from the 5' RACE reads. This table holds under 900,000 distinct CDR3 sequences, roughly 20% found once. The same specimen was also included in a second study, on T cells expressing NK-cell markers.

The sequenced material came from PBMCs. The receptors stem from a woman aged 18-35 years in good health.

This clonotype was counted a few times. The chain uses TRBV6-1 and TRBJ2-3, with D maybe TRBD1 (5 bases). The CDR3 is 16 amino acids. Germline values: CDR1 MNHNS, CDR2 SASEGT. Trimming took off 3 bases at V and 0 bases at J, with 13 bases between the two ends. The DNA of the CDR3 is TGTGCCAGCAGTGATCCAGGGATGACTAGCACAGATACGCAGTATTTT. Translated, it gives CASSDPGMTSTDTQYF.

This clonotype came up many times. For the CDR3, the DNA is TGCAGTGCTAAGGCAGGGGGTCAGCCCCAGCATTTT. This translates into CSAKAGGQPQHF. V usage is TRBV20-1 and J usage is TRBJ1-5; 7 positions match TRBD1. The CDR3 totals 12 residues. Germline CDR1 reads DFQATT; CDR2 reads SNEGSKA (reference sequence). Trimming cost V 4 bases and J 6 bases; bases outside gene matches: 3.

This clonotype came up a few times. The CDR3 coding sequence is TGCAGTGCTAGCTCCCGCGGGAGTCTCGCGCAGTACTTC. This gives the protein CSASSRGSLAQYF. The J gene is TRBJ2-7, the V gene TRBV20-1; 7 nucleotides line up with TRBD2. From germline, CDR1 is DFQATT and CDR2 SNEGSKA (reference sequence). J was trimmed by 9 bases and V by 3 bases; bases with no gene match: 11. The CDR3 is made up of 13 amino acids.

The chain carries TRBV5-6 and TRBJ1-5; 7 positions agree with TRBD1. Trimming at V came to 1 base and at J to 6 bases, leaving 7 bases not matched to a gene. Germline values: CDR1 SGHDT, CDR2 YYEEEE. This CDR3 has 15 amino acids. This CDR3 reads CASSLRQGVRQPQHF. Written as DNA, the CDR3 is TGTGCCAGCAGCTTGAGACAGGGCGTTCGTCAGCCCCAGCATTTT. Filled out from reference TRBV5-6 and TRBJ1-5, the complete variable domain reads DAGVTQSPTHLIKTRGQQVTLRCSPKSGHDTVSWYQQALGQGPQFIFQYYEEEERQRGNFPDRFSGHQFPNYSSELNVNALLLGDSALYLCASSLRQGVRQPQHFGDGTRLSIL.

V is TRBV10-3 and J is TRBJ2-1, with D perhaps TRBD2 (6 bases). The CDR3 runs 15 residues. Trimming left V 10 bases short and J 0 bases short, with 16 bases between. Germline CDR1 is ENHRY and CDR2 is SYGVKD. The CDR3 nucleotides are TGTGCCACCCGACTAGGCGCGAGCTCCTACAATGAGCAGTTCTTC. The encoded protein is CATRLGASSYNEQFF.

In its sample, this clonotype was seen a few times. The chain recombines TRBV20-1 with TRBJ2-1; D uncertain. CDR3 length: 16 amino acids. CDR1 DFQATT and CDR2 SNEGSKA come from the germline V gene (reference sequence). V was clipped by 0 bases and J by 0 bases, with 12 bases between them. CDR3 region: CSARDWRTSSYNEQFF. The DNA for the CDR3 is TGCAGTGCTAGAGATTGGCGGACGAGCTCCTACAATGAGCAGTTCTTC.

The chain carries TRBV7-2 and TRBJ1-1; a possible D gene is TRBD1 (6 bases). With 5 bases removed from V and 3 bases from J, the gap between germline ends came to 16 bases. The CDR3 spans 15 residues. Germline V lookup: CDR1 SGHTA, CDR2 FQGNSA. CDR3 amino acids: CASSLGGPGDTEAFF. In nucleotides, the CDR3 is TGTGCCAGCAGCCTTGGGGGCCCCGGGGACACTGAAGCTTTCTTT.

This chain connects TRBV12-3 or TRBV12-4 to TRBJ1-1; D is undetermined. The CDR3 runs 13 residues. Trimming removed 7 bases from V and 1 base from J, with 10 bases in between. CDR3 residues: CASTRQSNTEAFF. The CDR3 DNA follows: TGTGCCAGCACCCGACAATCGAACACTGAAGCTTTCTTT.